These 13 T cell receptor beta chains were all obtained from the same sample, sequenced in a study of blood T cells in healthy people across ages. A sample-barcoded 5' primer and a J-beta primer mix were used in a second PCR of about 7 to 11 cycles. TCRdb re-derived calls from the 5' RACE reads in MiXCR, one entry per CDR3 protein. Of 950,000 to 1,200,000 distinct CDR3 sequences in the sample, roughly two fifths were seen once. Source material: blood. The receptors were sampled from a man aged 18 to 29 in good health.

The chain uses TRBV20-1 and TRBJ1-5; TRBD1 matches 12 bases. The V gene end was trimmed by 4 bases and the J gene end by 2 bases; junction bases not matched to a gene: 9. Germline V lookup: CDR1 DFQATT, CDR2 SNEGSKA (reference sequence). The CDR3 covers 17 residues. The CDR3 sequence is CSAKGTGGSNGNQPQHF. The DNA for the CDR3 is TGCAGTGCTAAGGGGACAGGGGGCTCTAATGGCAATCAGCCCCAGCATTTT.

This chain connects TRBV20-1 to TRBJ2-3, with 12 bases aligning to TRBD2. From germline, CDR1 is DFQATT and CDR2 SNEGSKA (reference sequence). The CDR3 spans 16 residues. V shed 4 bases and J 0 bases; nucleotides not matched to a gene: 5. DNA of the CDR3: TGCAGTGCTAAACTAGCGGGGGGCCTCAGCACAGATACGCAGTATTTT. It is translated as CSAKLAGGLSTDTQYF.

The chain joins TRBV5-5 to TRBJ2-3; tentatively, D is TRBD2 (5 bases). CDR1 is SGHKS and CDR2 is YYEKEE in the germline V gene (reference sequence). The CDR3 is 17 residues long. V lost 0 bases and J lost 2, with 16 bases in between. CDR3 coding DNA: TGTGCCAGCAGCTTGGATTCGTACACGGGATACACAGATACGCAGTATTTT. It translates to CASSLDSYTGYTDTQYF. The whole variable domain, filled in from reference TRBV5-5 and TRBJ2-3, reads DAGVTQSPTHLIKTRGQQVTLRCSPISGHKSVSWYQQVLGQGPQFIFQYYEKEERGRGNFPDRFSARQFPNYSSELNVNALLLGDSALYLCASSLDSYTGYTDTQYFGPGTRLTVL.

The chain links TRBV7-2 to TRBJ1-4, with D possibly matching TRBD1 (5 bases). The V gene's germline CDR1 is SGHTA and CDR2 FQGNSA. The CDR3 extends over 15 amino acids. Trimming removed 5 bases from V and 7 bases from J, with 17 bases in between. The CDR3 is CASSPEAGDPEKLFF. CDR3 in DNA: TGTGCCAGCAGCCCCGAGGCGGGGGACCCTGAAAAACTGTTTTTT. The variable domain in full, with the rest retrieved from reference TRBV7-2 and TRBJ1-4, is GAGVSQSPSNKVTEKGKDVELRCDPISGHTALYWYRQSLGQGLEFLIYFQGNSAPDKSGLPSDRFSAERTGGSVSTLTIQRTQQEDSAVYLCASSPEAGDPEKLFFGSGTQLSVL.

V is TRBV28 and J is TRBJ2-2; D gene ambiguous. V was shortened by 5 bases and J by 4 bases, with 11 bases between the two germline ends. The CDR3 extends over 14 amino acids. Germline V gene sequence: CDR1 MDHEN, CDR2 SYDVKM. CDR3 sequence reads: CASSLQRLTGELFF. DNA of the CDR3: TGTGCCAGCAGTCTACAAAGACTCACCGGGGAGCTGTTTTTT.

This chain connects TRBV12-3 or TRBV12-4 to TRBJ2-2, with TRBD1 identical over 8 bases. V was pared by 4 bases and J by 5 bases, with 6 bases of the junction left unmatched. The CDR3 sequence is 15 residues long. Written as DNA, the CDR3 is TGTGCCAGCAGTTCCCGGACAGGGTCGACCGGGGAGCTGTTTTTT. Amino acids: CASSSRTGSTGELFF.

This clonotype was observed a handful of times. This chain joins TRBV29-1 and TRBJ2-2, with TRBD1 matching 7 bases. J gave up 5 bases and V 4 bases, and 4 bases lay outside the gene matches. Looked up from germline, CDR1 is SQVTM and CDR2 is ANQGSEA. The CDR3 has 13 amino acids. As DNA, the CDR3 is TGCAGCGTTGGAAACAGGGGTACCGGGGAGCTGTTTTTT. Its protein product is CSVGNRGTGELFF.

The V gene is TRBV5-1, the J gene TRBJ2-1; D is perhaps TRBD1 (6 bases). Germline CDR1 and CDR2: SGHRS and YFSETQ. There are 16 residues in the CDR3. The ends were cut back, 4 bases at V and 7 bases at J, with 21 bases in the middle. The CDR3 loop is CASSAYSGVMGNEQFF. CDR3 nucleotide sequence: TGCGCCAGCAGCGCTTATTCAGGGGTGATGGGTAATGAGCAGTTCTTC.

This rearrangement joins TRBV7-2 to TRBJ2-3; 11 bases agree with TRBD2. Per germline, CDR1 SGHTA and CDR2 FQGNSA. The CDR3 consists of 14 residues. V dropped 6 bases and J dropped 4; count of bases not matched to a gene: 3. CDR3 DNA sequence: TGTGCCAGCAGATCGACTAGCGGGGCAGATACGCAGTATTTT. It translates to CASRSTSGADTQYF.

This clonotype showed up just a few times. The chain uses TRBV3-1 and TRBJ1-2, with unresolved D. The V gene's germline CDR1 is LGHDT and CDR2 YNNKEL (reference sequence). V was clipped by 1 base and J by 8 bases, with 20 bases between them. The CDR3 is made up of 16 amino acids. CDR3 region: CASSQVFDGGSKGYTF. CDR3 coding DNA: TGTGCCAGCAGCCAAGTATTCGACGGAGGATCAAAAGGCTACACCTTC. Together with reference TRBV3-1 and TRBJ1-2, the CDR3 gives the full variable domain: DTAVSQTPKYLVTQMGNDKSIKCEQNLGHDTMYWYKQDSKKFLKIMFSYNNKELIINETVPNRFSPKSPDKAHLNLHINSLELGDSAVYFCASSQVFDGGSKGYTFGSGTRLTVV.

The chain has TRBV9 and TRBJ2-1; D not certain. CDR1 SGDLS and CDR2 YYNGEE come from the germline V gene. The CDR3 contains 13 residues. The ends were cut back, 3 bases at V and 5 bases at J, with 9 bases in the middle. The CDR3 here is CASSGSQNNEQFF. The CDR3 nucleotides are TGTGCCAGCAGCGGGAGTCAGAACAATGAGCAGTTCTTC.

The chain is built from TRBV27 and TRBJ2-7; D possibly uses TRBD1 or TRBD2 (5 bases each). Between the trimmed V and J ends, which lost 5 bases and 2 bases, there was a span of 13 bases. The CDR3 is 14 residues long. CDR1 MNHEY and CDR2 SMNVEV come from the germline V gene (reference sequence). The CDR3 loop is CASSPGAGPYEQYF. Written as DNA, the CDR3 is TGTGCCAGCAGTCCCGGGGCAGGGCCCTACGAGCAGTACTTC.

This clonotype was seen only a few times. The gene calls are TRBV7-9 and TRBJ2-1; no clear D. Trimming removed 5 bases at V and 8 bases at J, with 16 bases between. The V gene's germline CDR1 is SEHNR and CDR2 FQNEAQ (reference sequence). The CDR3 has 14 amino acids. The CDR3 DNA sequence: TGTGCCAGCAGCCCCCGAGCCCAGGCCCATGAGCAGTTCTTC. Residues: CASSPRAQAHEQFF.